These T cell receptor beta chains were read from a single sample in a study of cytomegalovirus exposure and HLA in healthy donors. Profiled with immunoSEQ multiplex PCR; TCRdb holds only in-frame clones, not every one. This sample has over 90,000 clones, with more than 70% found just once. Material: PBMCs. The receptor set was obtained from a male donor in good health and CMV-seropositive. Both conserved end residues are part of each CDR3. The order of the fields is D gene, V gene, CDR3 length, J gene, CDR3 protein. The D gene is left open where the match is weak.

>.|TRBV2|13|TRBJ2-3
CASGSDRGDTQYF
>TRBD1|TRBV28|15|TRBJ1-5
CASSLTGGGDQPQHF
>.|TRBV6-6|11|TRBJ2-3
CASSQSDTQYF
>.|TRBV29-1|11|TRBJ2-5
CSVVGLETQYF
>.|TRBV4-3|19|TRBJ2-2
CASSQDVGTWGTGTGELFF
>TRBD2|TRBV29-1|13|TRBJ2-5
CSVVGGNHETQYF
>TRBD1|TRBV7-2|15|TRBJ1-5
CASSSTGVDNQPQHF
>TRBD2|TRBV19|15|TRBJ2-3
CASSPQAGGWDTQYF
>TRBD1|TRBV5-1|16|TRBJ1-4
CASSLRPGQPNEKLFF
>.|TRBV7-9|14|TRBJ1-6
CASSRGQSNSPLHF
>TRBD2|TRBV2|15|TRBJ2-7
CASRREGGRIYEQYF
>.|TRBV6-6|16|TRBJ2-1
CASSLLGLALRNEQFF
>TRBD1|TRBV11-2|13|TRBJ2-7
CASSVDREAEQYF
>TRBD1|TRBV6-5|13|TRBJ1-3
CASGTGSGNTIYF
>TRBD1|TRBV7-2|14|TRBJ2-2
CASSRQAGGGELFF
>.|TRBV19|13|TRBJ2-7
CASSIYPSYEQYF
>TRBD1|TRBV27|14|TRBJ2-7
CASRGQGRTYEQYF
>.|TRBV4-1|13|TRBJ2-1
CASSPTRDNEQFF
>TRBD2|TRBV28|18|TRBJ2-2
CASSLLTSGSYDTGELFF
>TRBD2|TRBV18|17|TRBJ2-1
CASSPARTSGRTNEQFF
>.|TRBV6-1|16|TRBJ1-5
CASSGGGGGSYQPQHF
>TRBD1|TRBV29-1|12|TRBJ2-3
CSVDRGPNTQYF
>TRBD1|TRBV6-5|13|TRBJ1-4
CASAGQGGEKLFF
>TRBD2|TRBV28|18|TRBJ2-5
CASSFLVKVISGQETQYF
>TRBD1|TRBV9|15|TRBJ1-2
CASSRTGGEGYGYTF
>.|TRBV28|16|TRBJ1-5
CASSFGRWQNDQPQHF
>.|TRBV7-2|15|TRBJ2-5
CASSFRGGWGETQYF
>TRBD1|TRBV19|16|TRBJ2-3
CASSWGTGMSTDTQYF
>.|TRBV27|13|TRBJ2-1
CASSLLNYNEQFF